This record covers a single T cell receptor (beta chain). Its cognate antigen is unknown. The data belong to a study of Graves' ophthalmopathy and Graves' hyperthyroidism. Researchers took RNA transcripts and amplified TCR beta CDR3 regions from them. First-round RT-PCR employed HTBI primers, with a second-round multiplex PCR after it. A single record per CDR3 protein comes from TCRdb applying MiXCR to the multiplex PCR reads. The sample yields 660,000 or so distinct CDR3 sequences, 35% to 50% seen once. This CDR3 is 16 amino acids long. From germline, CDR1 is MGHDK and CDR2 SYGVNS. Germline trimming cut 8 bases from V and 5 bases from J; bases unmatched to any gene: 13. Study findings and constraints: Most thyroid clonotypes with frequency above 0.001 were detected in blood too.

PBMCs stemmed from more than 9.5 ml of fresh peripheral blood. This clonotype originated in an adult man with Graves' ophthalmopathy. The material sequenced was peripheral blood. The chain combines TRBV25-1 with TRBJ2-5; 11 positions match TRBD2. CDR3 sequence: CASGSVAGGPVETQYF. The CDR3 region has the DNA TGTGCCAGCGGGAGCGTAGCGGGAGGGCCAGTGGAGACCCAGTACTTC. Complete variable domain (other parts from reference TRBV25-1 and TRBJ2-5): EADIYQTPRYLVIGTGKKITLECSQTMGHDKMYWYQQDPGMELHLIHYSYGVNSTEKGDLSSESTVSRIRTEHFPLTLESARPSHTSQYLCASGSVAGGPVETQYFGPGTRLLVL.